This T cell receptor beta chain was found in a study of T cells in Graves' hyperthyroidism and ophthalmopathy. This clonotype was observed a few times. As yet, its antigen is unknown. From RNA transcripts, TCR beta CDR3 regions were amplified. First-round RT-PCR of the TCR CDR3 relied on the HTBI primer set. MiXCR was run by TCRdb on the multiplex PCR reads, yielding one entry per CDR3 protein. Of hundreds of thousands of distinct CDR3 sequences in the sample, around 13% are singletons; the top ten hold about a tenth. Per the germline V gene, CDR1 is PRHDT and CDR2 is FYEKMQ (reference sequence). The CDR3 length is 14 residues. Trimming pared 1 base from V and 9 bases from J, leaving 13 bases between. Any patient presenting with uncontrolled infection, other autoimmune disease, pregnancy or lactation was left out. Study-level results: Through a model of 13 V-J features, ophthalmopathy was separated from stable hyperthyroidism. Model output signaled ophthalmopathy a median about 6.3 months ahead of onset.

The J gene is TRBJ2-1, the V gene TRBV13; no definite D call. This sequence was found in a woman between 18 and 29 years old with Graves' hyperthyroidism. Sequences were obtained from blood. For the CDR3, the DNA is TGTGCCAGCAGCTTAGTTGGAAGTTTTATTGAGCAGTTCTTC. This codes for CASSLVGSFIEQFF.